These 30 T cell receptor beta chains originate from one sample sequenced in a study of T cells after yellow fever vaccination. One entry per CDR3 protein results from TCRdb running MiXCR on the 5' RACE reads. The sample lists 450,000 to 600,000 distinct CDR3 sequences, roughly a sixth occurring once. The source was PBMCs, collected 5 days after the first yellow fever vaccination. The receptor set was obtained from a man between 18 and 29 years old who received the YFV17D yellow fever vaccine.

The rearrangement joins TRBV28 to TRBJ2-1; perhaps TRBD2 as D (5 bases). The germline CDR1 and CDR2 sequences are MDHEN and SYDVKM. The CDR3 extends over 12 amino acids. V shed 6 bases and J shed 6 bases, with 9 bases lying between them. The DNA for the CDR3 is TGTGCCAGCAGGATAACTAGCAATGAGCAGTTCTTC. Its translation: CASRITSNEQFF.

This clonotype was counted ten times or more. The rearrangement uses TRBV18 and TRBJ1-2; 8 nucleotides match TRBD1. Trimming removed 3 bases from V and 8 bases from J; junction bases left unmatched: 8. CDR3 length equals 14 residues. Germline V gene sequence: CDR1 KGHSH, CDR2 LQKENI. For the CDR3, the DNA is TGTGCCAGCTCACCCGGACAGGGTGCCGACGGCTACACCTTC. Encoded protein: CASSPGQGADGYTF.

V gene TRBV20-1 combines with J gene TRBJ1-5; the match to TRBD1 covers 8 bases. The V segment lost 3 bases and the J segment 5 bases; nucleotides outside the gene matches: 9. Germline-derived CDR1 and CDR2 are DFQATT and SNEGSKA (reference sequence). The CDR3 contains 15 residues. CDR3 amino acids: CSASPGGRGDQPQHF. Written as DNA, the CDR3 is TGCAGTGCTAGTCCAGGGGGCCGGGGGGATCAGCCCCAGCATTTT.

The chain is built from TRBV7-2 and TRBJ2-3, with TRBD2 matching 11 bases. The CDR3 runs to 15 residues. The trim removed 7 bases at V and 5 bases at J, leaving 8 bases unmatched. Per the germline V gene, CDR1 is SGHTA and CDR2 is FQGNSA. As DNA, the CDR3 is TGTGCCAGCACGGTTAGCGGGGGGGCCGTAGATACGCAGTATTTT. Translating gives CASTVSGGAVDTQYF.

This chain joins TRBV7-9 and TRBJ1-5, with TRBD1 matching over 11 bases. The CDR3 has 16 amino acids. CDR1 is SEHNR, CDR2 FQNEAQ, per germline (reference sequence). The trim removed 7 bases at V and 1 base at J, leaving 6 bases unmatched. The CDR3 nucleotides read TGTGCCAGCATCGGGACAGGGGGTCCGAGCAATCAGCCCCAGCATTTT. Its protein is CASIGTGGPSNQPQHF.

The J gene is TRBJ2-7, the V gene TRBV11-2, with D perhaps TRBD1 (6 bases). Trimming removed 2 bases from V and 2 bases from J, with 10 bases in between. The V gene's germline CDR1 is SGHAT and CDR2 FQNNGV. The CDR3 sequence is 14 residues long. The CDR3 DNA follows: TGTGCCAGCAGCTTACCACAGGGAACCTACGAGCAGTACTTC. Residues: CASSLPQGTYEQYF. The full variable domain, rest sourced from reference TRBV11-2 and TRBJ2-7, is EAGVAQSPRYKIIEKRQSVAFWCNPISGHATLYWYQQILGQGPKLLIQFQNNGVVDDSQLPKDRFSAERLKGVDSTLKIQPAKLEDSAVYLCASSLPQGTYEQYFGPGTRLTVT.

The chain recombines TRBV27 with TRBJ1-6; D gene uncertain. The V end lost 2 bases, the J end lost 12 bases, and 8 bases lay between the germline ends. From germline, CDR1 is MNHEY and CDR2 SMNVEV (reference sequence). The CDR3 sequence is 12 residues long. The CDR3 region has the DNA TGTGCCAGCAGTTTAACCGGTGGACCCCTCCACTTT. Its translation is CASSLTGGPLHF.

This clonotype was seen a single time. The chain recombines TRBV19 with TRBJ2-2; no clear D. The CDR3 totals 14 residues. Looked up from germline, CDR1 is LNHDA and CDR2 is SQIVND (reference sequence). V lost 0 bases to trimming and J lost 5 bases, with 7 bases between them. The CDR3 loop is CASSIDTDTGELFF. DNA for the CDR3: TGTGCCAGTAGTATAGATACCGATACCGGGGAGCTGTTTTTT.

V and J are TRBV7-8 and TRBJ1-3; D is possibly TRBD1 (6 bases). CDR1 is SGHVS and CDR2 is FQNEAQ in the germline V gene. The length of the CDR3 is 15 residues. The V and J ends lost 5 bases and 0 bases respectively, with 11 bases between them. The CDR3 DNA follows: TGTGCCAGCAGCCAGACGACAGGCTCTGGAAACACCATATATTTT. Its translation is CASSQTTGSGNTIYF. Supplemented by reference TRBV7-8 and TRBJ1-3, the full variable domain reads GAGVSQSPRYKVAKRGQDVALRCDPISGHVSLFWYQQALGQGPEFLTYFQNEAQLDKSGLPSDRFFAERPEGSVSTLKIQRTQQEDSAVYLCASSQTTGSGNTIYFGEGSWLTVV.

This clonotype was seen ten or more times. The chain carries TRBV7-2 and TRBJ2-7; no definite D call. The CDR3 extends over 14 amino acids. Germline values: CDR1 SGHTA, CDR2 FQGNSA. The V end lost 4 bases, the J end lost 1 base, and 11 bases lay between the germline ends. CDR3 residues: CASSYWALSYEQYF. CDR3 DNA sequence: TGTGCCAGCAGCTACTGGGCCTTATCCTACGAGCAGTACTTC.

CDR3 residues: CASSPRQGRVNGYTF. CDR3 nucleotides: TGTGCCAGCAGCCCGCGACAGGGACGAGTGAATGGCTACACCTTC. The genes are TRBV7-2 and TRBJ1-2; TRBD1 matches 7 bases. Germline CDR1 reads SGHTA; CDR2 reads FQGNSA. The CDR3 sequence is 15 residues long. V lost 5 bases and J lost 6; bases outside the gene matches: 12.

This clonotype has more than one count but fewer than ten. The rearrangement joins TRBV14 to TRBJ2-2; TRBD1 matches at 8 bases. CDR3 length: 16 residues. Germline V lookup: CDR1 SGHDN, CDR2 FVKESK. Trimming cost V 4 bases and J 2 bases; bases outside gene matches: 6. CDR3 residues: CASSRRTGINTGELFF. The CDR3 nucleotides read TGTGCCAGCAGCCGAAGGACAGGGATTAACACCGGGGAGCTGTTTTTT.

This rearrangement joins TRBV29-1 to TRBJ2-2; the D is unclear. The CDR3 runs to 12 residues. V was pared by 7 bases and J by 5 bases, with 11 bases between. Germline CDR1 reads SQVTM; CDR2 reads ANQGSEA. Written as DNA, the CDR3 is TGCAGCGGGGTTTACTCAACCGGGGAGCTGTTTTTT. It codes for CSGVYSTGELFF.

The CDR3 DNA is TGTGCCAGCAGTCCTAAAGGGCCTGGAAACACCATATATTTT. Translated, it gives CASSPKGPGNTIYF. The genes are TRBV6-1 and TRBJ1-3; no firm D call. The V end was cut by 5 bases, the J end by 2 bases, with 10 bases between. This CDR3 spans 14 amino acids. Per the germline V gene, CDR1 is MNHNS and CDR2 is SASEGT.

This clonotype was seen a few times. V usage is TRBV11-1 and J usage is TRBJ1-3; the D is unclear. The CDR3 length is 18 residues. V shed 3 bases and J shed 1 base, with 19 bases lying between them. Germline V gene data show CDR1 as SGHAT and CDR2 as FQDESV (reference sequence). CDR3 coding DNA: TGTGCCAGCAGCTTTACCGGCGGCCTTGTGCTTTCTGGAAACACCATATATTTT. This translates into CASSFTGGLVLSGNTIYF. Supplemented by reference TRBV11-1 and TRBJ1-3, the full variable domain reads EAEVAQSPRYKITEKSQAVAFWCDPISGHATLYWYRQILGQGPELLVQFQDESVVDDSQLPKDRFSAERLKGVDSTLKIQPAELGDSAMYLCASSFTGGLVLSGNTIYFGEGSWLTVV.

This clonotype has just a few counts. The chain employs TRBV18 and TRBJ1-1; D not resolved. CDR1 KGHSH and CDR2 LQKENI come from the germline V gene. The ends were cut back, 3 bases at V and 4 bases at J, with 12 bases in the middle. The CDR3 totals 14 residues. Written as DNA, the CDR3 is TGTGCCAGCTCACCCCGGACCTGGGGCACTGAAGCTTTCTTT. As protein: CASSPRTWGTEAFF. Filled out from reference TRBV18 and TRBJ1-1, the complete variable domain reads NAGVMQNPRHLVRRRGQEARLRCSPMKGHSHVYWYRQLPEEGLKFMVYLQKENIIDESGMPKERFSAEFPKEGPSILRIQQVVRGDSAAYFCASSPRTWGTEAFFGQGTRLTVV.

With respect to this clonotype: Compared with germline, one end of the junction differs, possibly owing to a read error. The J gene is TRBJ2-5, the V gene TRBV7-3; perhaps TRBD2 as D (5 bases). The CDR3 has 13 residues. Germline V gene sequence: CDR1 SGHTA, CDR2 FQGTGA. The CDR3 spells CASSPGGQGTQYF. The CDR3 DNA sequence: TGTGCCAGCAGCCCCGGCGGGCAAGGGACCCAGTACTTC.

CDR3 sequence: CSVEDPLAVNTDTQYF. The CDR3 DNA is TGCAGCGTTGAAGATCCCCTAGCGGTTAACACAGATACGCAGTATTTT. The chain recombines TRBV29-1 with TRBJ2-3; TRBD2 aligns across 7 bases. The CDR3 loop spans 16 amino acids. CDR1 is SQVTM, CDR2 ANQGSEA, per germline. The V gene end was trimmed by 0 bases and the J gene end by 2 bases; junction bases not matched to a gene: 8.

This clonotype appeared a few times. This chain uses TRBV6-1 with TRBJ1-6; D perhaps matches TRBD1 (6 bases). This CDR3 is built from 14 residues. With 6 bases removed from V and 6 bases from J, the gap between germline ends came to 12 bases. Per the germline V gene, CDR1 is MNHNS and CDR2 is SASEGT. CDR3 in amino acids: CASRTGGSNSPLHF. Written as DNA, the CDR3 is TGTGCCAGCAGGACAGGTGGGAGTAATTCACCCCTCCACTTT.

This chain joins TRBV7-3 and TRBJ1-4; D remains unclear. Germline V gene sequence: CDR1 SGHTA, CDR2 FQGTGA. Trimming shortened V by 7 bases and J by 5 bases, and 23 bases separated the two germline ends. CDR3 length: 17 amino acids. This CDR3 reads CASMRGFGPSLNEKLFF. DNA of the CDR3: TGTGCCAGCATGCGTGGATTCGGTCCTTCCTTAAATGAAAAACTGTTTTTT.

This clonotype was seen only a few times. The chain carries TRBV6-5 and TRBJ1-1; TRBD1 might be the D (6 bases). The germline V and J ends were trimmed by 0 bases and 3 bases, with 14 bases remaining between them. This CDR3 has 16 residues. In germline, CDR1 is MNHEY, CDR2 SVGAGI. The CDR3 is CASSYSKGGAYTEAFF. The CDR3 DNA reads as TGTGCCAGCAGTTACTCGAAGGGGGGCGCGTACACTGAAGCTTTCTTT.

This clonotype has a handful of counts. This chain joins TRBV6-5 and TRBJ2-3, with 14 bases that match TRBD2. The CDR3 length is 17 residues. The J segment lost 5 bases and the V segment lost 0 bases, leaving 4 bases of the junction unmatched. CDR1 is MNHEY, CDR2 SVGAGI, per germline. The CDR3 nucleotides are TGTGCCAGCAGTTACTCGACTAGCGGGGGGGCCGGAGATACGCAGTATTTT. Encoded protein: CASSYSTSGGAGDTQYF.

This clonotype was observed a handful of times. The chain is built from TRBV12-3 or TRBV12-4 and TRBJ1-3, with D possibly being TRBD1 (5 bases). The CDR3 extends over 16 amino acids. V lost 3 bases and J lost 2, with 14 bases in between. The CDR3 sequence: CASSLLGGTPGNTIYF. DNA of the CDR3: TGTGCCAGCAGTTTGCTTGGTGGGACTCCTGGAAACACCATATATTTT.

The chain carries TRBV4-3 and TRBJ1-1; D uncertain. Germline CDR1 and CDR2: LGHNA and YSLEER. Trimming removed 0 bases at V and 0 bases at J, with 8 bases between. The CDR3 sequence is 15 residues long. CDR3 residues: CASSQDGYVNTEAFF. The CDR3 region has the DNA TGCGCCAGCAGCCAAGATGGATACGTGAACACTGAAGCTTTCTTT.

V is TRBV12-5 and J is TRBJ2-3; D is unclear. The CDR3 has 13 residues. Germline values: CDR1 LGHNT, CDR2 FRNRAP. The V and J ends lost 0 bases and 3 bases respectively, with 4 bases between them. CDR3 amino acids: CASGLVGTDTQYF. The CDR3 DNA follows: TGTGCTAGTGGTTTGGTAGGTACAGATACGCAGTATTTT.

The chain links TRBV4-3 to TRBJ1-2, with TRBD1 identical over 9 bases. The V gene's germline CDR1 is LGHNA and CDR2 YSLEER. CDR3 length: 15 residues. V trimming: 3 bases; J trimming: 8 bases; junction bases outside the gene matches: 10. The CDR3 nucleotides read TGCGCCAGCAGCCAGACCAACACAGGGGGCTTCGGCTACACCTTC. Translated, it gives CASSQTNTGGFGYTF.

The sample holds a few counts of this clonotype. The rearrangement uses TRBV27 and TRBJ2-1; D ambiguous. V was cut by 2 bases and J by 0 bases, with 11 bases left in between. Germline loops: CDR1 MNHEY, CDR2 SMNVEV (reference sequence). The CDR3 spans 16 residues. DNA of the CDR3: TGTGCCAGCAGTTTAGACACCCCCAGCTCCTACAATGAGCAGTTCTTC. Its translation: CASSLDTPSSYNEQFF.

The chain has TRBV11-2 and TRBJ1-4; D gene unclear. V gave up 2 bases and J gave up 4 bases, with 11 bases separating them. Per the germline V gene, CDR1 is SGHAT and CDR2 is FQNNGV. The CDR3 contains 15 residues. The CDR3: CASSLHGPNNEKLFF. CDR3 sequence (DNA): TGTGCCAGCAGCTTACACGGACCTAATAATGAAAAACTGTTTTTT.

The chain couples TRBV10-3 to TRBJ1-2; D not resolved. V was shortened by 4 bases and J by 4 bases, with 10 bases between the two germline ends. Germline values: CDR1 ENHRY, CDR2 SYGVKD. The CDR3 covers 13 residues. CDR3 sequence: CAISVRGFYGYTF. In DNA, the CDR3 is TGTGCCATCAGTGTGCGGGGATTCTATGGCTACACCTTC.

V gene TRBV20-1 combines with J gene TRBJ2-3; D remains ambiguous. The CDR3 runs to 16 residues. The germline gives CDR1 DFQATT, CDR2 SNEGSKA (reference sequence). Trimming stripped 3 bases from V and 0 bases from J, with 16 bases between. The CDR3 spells CSASPMIYTSTDTQYF. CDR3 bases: TGCAGTGCTAGCCCGATGATTTATACTAGCACAGATACGCAGTATTTT.